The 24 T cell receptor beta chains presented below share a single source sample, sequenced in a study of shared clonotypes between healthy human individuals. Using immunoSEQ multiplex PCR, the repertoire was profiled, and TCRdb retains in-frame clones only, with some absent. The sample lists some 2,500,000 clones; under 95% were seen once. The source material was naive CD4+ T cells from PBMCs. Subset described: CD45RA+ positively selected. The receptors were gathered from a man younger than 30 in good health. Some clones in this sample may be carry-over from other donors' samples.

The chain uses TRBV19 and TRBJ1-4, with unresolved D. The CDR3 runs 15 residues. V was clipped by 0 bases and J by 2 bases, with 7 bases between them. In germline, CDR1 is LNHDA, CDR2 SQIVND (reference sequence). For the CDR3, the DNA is TGTGCCAGTAGTATAGACCGGCTGACTAATGAAAAACTGTTTTTT. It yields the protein CASSIDRLTNEKLFF.

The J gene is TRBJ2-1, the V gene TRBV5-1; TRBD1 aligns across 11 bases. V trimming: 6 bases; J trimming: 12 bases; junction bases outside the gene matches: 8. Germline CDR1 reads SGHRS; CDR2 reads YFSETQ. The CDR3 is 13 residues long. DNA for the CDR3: TGCGCCAGCACAAAGGACAGGGGGCGCGCGCAGTTCTTC. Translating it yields CASTKDRGRAQFF.

The CDR3 is CASSSPGLAHEQFF. DNA of the CDR3: TGCGCCAGCAGCAGCCCAGGACTAGCCCATGAGCAGTTCTTC. The rearrangement links TRBV5-1 to TRBJ2-1, with 8 bases matching TRBD2. Trimming at V came to 4 bases and at J to 8 bases, leaving 8 bases not matched to a gene. Germline V gene lookup returns CDR1 SGHRS and CDR2 YFSETQ. This CDR3 comprises 14 residues.

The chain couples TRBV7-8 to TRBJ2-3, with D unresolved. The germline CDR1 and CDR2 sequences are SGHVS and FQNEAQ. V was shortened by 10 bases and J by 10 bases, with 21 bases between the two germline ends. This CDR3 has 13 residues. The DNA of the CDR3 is TGTGCCATACCGTCGATTGGTGGGAAGTCGCAGTATTTT. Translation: CAIPSIGGKSQYF.

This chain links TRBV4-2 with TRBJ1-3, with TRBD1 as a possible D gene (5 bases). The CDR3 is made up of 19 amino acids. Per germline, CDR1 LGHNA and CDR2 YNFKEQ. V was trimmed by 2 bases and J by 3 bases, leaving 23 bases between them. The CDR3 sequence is CASSQSGGARALRGNTIYF. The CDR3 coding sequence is TGTGCCAGCAGCCAATCCGGTGGGGCGAGGGCCCTTCGTGGAAACACCATATATTTT.

The CDR3 loop is CSAMGDEQFF. CDR3 DNA sequence: TGCAGTGCTATGGGGGATGAGCAGTTCTTC. The chain links TRBV20-1 to TRBJ2-1, with D possibly being TRBD1 or TRBD2 (5 bases each). CDR3 length: 10 amino acids. The germline V gene has CDR1 DFQATT and CDR2 SNEGSKA (reference sequence). V lost 4 bases and J lost 8, with 6 bases in between.

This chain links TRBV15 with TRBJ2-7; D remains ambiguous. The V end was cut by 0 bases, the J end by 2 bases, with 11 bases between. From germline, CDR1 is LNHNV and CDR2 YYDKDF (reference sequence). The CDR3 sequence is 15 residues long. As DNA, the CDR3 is TGTGCCACCAGCAGAGATCCGGGCAATCCCTACGAGCAGTACTTC. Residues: CATSRDPGNPYEQYF.

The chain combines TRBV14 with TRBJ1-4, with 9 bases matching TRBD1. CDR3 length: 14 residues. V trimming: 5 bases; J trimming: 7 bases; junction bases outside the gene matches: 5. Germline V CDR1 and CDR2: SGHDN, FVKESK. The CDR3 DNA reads TGTGCCAGCAGCTCCGACAGGGGGGGTGAAAAACTGTTTTTT. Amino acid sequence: CASSSDRGGEKLFF.

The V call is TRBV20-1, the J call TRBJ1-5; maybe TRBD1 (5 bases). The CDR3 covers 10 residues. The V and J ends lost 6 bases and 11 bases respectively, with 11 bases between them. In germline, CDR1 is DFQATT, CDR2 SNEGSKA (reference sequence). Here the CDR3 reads CSATGQAQHF. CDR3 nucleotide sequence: TGCAGTGCGACCGGACAAGCCCAGCATTTT.

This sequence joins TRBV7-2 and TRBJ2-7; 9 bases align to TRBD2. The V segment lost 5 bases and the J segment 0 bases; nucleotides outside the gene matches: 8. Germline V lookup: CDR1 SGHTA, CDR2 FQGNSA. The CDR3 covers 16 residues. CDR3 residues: CASSPRGGRSSYEQYF. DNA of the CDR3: TGTGCCAGCAGCCCGCGGGGGGGGCGAAGCTCCTACGAGCAGTACTTC.

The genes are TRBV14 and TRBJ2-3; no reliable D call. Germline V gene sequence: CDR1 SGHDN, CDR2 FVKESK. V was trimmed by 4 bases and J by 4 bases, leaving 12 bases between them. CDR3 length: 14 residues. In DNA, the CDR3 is TGTGCCAGCAGCCCAACACCGCGGTCAGATACGCAGTATTTT. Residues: CASSPTPRSDTQYF. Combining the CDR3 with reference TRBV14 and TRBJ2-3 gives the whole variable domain EAGVTQFPSHSVIEKGQTVTLRCDPISGHDNLYWYRRVMGKEIKFLLHFVKESKQDESGMPNNRFLAERTGGTYSTLKVQPAELEDSGVYFCASSPTPRSDTQYFGPGTRLTVL.

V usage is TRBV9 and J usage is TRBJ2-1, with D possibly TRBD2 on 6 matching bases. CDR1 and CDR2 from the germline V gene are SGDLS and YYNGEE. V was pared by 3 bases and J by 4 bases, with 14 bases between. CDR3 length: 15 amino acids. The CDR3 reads CASSASPSEYNEQFF. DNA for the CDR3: TGTGCCAGCAGCGCCAGCCCTAGCGAGTACAATGAGCAGTTCTTC.

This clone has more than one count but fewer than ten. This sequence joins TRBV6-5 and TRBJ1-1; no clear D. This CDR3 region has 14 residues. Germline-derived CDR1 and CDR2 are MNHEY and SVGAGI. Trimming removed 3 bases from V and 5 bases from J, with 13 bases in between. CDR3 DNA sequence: TGTGCCAGCAGTTATCGGCAGGTACGGACTGAAGCTTTCTTT. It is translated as CASSYRQVRTEAFF.

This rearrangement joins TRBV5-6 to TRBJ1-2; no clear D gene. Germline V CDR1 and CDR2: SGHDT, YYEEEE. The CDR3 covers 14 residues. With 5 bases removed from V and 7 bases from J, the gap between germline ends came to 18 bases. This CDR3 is CASRTGLTWGGYTF. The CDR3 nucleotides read TGTGCCAGCAGGACGGGCCTCACCTGGGGTGGCTACACCTTC.

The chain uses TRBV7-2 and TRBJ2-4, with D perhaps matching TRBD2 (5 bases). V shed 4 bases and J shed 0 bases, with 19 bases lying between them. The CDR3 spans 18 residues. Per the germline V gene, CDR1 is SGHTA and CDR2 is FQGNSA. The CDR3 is CASSSPLFPAGAKNIQYF. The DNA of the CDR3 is TGTGCCAGCAGCTCACCCTTATTTCCGGCGGGAGCCAAAAACATTCAGTACTTC.

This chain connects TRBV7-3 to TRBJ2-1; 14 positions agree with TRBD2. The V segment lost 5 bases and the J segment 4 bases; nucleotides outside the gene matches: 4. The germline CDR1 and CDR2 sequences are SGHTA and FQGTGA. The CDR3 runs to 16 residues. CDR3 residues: CASSPRTSGRYNEQFF. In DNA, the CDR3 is TGTGCCAGCAGCCCCCGGACTAGCGGGAGGTACAATGAGCAGTTCTTC.

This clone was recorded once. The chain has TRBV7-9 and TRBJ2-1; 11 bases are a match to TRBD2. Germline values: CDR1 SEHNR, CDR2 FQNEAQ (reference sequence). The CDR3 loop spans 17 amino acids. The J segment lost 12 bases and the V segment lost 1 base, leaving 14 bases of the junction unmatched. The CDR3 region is CASSLGTTLTSGSGQFF. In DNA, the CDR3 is TGTGCCAGCAGCTTAGGGACAACGCTCACTAGCGGGAGTGGGCAGTTCTTC.

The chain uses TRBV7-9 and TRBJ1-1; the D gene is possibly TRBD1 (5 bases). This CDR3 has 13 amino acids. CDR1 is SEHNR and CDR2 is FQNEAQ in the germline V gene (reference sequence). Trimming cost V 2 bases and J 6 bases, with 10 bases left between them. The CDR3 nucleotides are TGTGCCAGCAGCTTATCCGGGGGATCTGAAGCTTTCTTT. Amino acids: CASSLSGGSEAFF. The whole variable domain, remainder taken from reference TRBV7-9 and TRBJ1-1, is DTGVSQNPRHKITKRGQNVTFRCDPISEHNRLYWYRQTLGQGPEFLTYFQNEAQLEKSRLLSDRFSAERPKGSFSTLEIQRTEQGDSAMYLCASSLSGGSEAFFGQGTRLTVV.

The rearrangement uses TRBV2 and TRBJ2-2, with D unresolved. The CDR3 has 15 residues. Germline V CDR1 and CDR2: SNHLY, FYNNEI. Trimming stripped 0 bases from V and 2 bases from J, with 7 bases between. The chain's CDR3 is CASSEAPRNTGELFF. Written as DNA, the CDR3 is TGTGCCAGCAGTGAAGCGCCCAGAAACACCGGGGAGCTGTTTTTT.

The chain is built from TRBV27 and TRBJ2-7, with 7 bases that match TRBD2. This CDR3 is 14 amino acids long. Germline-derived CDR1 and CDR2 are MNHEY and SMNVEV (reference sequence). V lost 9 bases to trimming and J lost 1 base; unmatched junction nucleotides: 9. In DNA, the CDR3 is TGTGCCAGTTCTCAAGCGGGGCTATCCTACGAGCAGTACTTC. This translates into CASSQAGLSYEQYF.

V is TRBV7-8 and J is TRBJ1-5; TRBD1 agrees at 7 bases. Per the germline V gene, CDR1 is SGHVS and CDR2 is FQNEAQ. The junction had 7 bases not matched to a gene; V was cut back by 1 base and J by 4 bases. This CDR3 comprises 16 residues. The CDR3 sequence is CASSLGAGTENQPQHF. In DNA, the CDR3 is TGTGCCAGCAGCTTAGGGGCAGGGACAGAGAATCAGCCCCAGCATTTT.

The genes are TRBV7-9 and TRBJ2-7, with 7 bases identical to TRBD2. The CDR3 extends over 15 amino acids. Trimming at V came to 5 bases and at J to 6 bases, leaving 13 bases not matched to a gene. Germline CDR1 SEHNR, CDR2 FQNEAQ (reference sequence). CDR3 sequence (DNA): TGTGCCAGCAGCGGAGCGGGGCATATCTCCCCCGAGCAGTACTTC. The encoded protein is CASSGAGHISPEQYF.

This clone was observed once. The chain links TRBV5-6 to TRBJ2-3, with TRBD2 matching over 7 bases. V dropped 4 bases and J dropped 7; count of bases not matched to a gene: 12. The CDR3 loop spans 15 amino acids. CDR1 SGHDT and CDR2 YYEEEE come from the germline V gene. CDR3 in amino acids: CASSPRGVRRYTQYF. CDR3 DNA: TGTGCCAGCAGCCCCCGGGGGGTCAGGAGGTATACGCAGTATTTT. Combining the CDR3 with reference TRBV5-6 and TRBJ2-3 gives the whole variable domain DAGVTQSPTHLIKTRGQQVTLRCSPKSGHDTVSWYQQALGQGPQFIFQYYEEEERQRGNFPDRFSGHQFPNYSSELNVNALLLGDSALYLCASSPRGVRRYTQYFGPGTRLTVL.

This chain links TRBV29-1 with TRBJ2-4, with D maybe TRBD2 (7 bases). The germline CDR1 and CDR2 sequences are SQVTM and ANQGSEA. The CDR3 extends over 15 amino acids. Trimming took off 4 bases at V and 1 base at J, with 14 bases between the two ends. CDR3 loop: CSVGGGREAKNIQYF. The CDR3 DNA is TGCAGCGTTGGGGGGGGCAGGGAGGCCAAAAACATTCAGTACTTC.